These 9 T cell receptor beta chains share one sample of origin, sequenced in a study of early T cells in non-severe SARS-CoV-2 infection. MiXCR, run by TCRdb on the 5' RACE reads, gives a single entry per CDR3 protein. Here the sample spans over 85,000 distinct CDR3 sequences, 10% to 15% being singletons. Sequencing was performed on whole blood, taken at baseline. The source of these receptors is an adult who was a healthcare worker with PCR-confirmed SARS-CoV-2 infection or an uninfected control (not recorded which).

V gene TRBV29-1 combines with J gene TRBJ1-1; D is ambiguous. Germline values: CDR1 SQVTM, CDR2 ANQGSEA. V was shortened by 7 bases and J by 2 bases, with 8 bases between the two germline ends. CDR3 length equals 11 residues. Here the CDR3 DNA reads TGCAGCGGGAGGGTAAACACTGAAGCTTTCTTT. Its protein is CSGRVNTEAFF.

CDR3 nucleotides: TGCGCCAGCAGCCAAGATGGGACTAGCGGGCCAGAAGATACGCAGTATTTT. Its protein product is CASSQDGTSGPEDTQYF. The chain uses TRBV4-1 and TRBJ2-3; 12 positions match TRBD2. CDR3 length: 17 residues. The germline V gene has CDR1 MGHRA and CDR2 YSYEKL. Unmatched junction bases numbered 6, after V lost 0 bases and J lost 5 bases.

This clonotype was counted many times. The V and J genes are TRBV3-1 and TRBJ1-1, with D possibly matching TRBD1 (5 bases). Germline CDR1 reads LGHDT; CDR2 reads YNNKEL (reference sequence). Trimming removed 0 bases at V and 5 bases at J, with 13 bases between. This CDR3 spans 15 amino acids. In DNA form, the CDR3 reads TGTGCCAGCAGCCAAGATTTTTGGGGGGGAACTGAAGCTTTCTTT. It codes for CASSQDFWGGTEAFF.

The V gene is TRBV20-1, the J gene TRBJ2-2; D is unclear. The germline V gene encodes CDR1 DFQATT and CDR2 SNEGSKA (reference sequence). CDR3 length equals 12 residues. Trimming pared 5 bases from V and 4 bases from J, leaving 8 bases between. DNA of the CDR3: TGCAGTGCTTCGTCCGGCACCGGGGAGCTGTTTTTT. Protein sequence: CSASSGTGELFF.

The chain recombines TRBV4-1 with TRBJ2-5; D not resolved. V dropped 1 base and J dropped 5 bases, with 14 bases sitting between them. The CDR3 is 15 amino acids. The germline V gene encodes CDR1 MGHRA and CDR2 YSYEKL. The CDR3 nucleotides are TGCGCCAGCAGCCAAGCCAGGTTTAGTGGGGAGACCCAGTACTTC. This codes for CASSQARFSGETQYF.

This clonotype was detected only a few times. The J gene is TRBJ2-5, the V gene TRBV28; the match to TRBD2 covers 7 bases. This CDR3 spans 14 amino acids. From germline, CDR1 is MDHEN and CDR2 SYDVKM. V was pared by 2 bases and J by 7 bases, with 7 bases of the junction left unmatched. CDR3 amino acids: CASSLGGSRSTQYF. The DNA for the CDR3 is TGTGCCAGCAGTTTAGGCGGGAGCCGTTCGACCCAGTACTTC.

This clonotype has only one observation. The J gene is TRBJ2-7, the V gene TRBV10-3, with 7 bases aligning to TRBD2. This CDR3 has 16 amino acids. The V gene end was trimmed by 2 bases and the J gene end by 0 bases; junction bases not matched to a gene: 7. Germline CDR1 is ENHRY and CDR2 is SYGVKD. DNA for the CDR3: TGTGCCATCAGTGAGCGTCTAGCGGAGAGCTCCTACGAGCAGTACTTC. This codes for CAISERLAESSYEQYF.

In its sample, this clonotype was seen a few times. The chain has TRBV12-3 or TRBV12-4 and TRBJ1-6, with 9 bases identical to TRBD1. With V trimmed by 5 bases and J by 4 bases, 6 bases remained unmatched. This CDR3 region has 16 residues. The CDR3 DNA reads as TGTGCCAGCAGTCTGAACAGGGGGCCTTATAATTCACCCCTCCACTTT. This encodes CASSLNRGPYNSPLHF.

This rearrangement joins TRBV28 to TRBJ2-7; 14 nucleotides match TRBD2. Unmatched junction bases numbered 7, after V lost 4 bases and J lost 2 bases. In germline, CDR1 is MDHEN, CDR2 SYDVKM. The CDR3 length is 17 residues. The CDR3 region is CASSSGTSGSGAYEQYF. The CDR3, as DNA: TGTGCCAGCAGTTCAGGGACTAGCGGGAGTGGCGCCTACGAGCAGTACTTC.